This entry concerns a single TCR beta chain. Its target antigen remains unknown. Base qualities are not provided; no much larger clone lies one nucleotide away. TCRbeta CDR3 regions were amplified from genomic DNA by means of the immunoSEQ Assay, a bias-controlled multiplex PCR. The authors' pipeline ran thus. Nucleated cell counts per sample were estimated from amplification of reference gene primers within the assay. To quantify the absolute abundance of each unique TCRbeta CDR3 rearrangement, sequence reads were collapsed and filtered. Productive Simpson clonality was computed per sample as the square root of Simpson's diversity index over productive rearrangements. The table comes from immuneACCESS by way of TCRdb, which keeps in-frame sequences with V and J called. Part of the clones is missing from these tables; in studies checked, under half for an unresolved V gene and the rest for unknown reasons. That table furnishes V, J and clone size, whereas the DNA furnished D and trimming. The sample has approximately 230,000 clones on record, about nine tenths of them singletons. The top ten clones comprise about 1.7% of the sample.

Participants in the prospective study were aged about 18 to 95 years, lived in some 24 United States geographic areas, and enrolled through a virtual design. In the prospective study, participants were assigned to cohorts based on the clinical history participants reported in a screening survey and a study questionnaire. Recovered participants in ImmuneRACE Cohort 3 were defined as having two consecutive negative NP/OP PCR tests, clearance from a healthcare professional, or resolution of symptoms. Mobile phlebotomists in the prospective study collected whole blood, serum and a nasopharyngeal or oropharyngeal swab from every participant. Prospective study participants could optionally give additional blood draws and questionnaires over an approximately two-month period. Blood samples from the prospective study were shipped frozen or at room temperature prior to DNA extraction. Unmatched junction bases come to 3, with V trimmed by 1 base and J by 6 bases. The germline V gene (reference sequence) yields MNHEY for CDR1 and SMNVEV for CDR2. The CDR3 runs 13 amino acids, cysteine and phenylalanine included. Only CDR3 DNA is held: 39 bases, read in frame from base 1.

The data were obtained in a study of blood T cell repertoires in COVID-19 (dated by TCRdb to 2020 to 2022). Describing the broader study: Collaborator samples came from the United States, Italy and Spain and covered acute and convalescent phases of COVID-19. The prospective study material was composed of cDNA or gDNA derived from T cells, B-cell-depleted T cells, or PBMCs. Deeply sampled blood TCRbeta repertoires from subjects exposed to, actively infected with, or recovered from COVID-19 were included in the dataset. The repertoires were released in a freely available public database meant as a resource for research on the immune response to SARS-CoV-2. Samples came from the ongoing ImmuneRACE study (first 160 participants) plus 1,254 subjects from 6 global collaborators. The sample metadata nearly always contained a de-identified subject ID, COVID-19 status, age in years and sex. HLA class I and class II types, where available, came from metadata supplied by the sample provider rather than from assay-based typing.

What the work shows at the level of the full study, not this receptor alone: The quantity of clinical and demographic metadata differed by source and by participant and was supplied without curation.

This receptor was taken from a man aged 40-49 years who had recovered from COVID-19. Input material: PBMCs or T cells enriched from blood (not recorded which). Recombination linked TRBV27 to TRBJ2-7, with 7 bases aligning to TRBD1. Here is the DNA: TGTGCCAGCAGTTTATTAGCAGGGGGCGAGCAGTACTTC. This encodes CASSLLAGGEQYF.